This TCR beta chain was sequenced for a study of T cell responses to AZD1222 COVID-19 vaccine. Notes on the study in general: Repertoires were sampled only after the peak T cell response. Vaccination with two AZD1222 doses was followed by a rise in Spike-specific TCR breadth and depth. Dominant CD4 TCR responses targeted spike regions 160-218 and 743-854.

With regard to this clone: What it binds is unknown.

The protocol was immunoSEQ multiplex PCR, while the TCRdb copy is restricted to in-frame clones and leaves out a portion. Among over 100,000 clones listed, 90% were seen once. CDR1 is SEHNR, CDR2 FQNEAQ, per germline (reference sequence). V lost 1 base and J lost 7, with 13 bases in between. The CDR3 spans 15 residues. The sequenced sample was peripheral blood, obtained on day 0 of AZD1222 vaccination. The clonotype originates from an adult in good health. The genes are TRBV7-9 and TRBJ1-4; no clear D gene. The CDR3 spells CASSLVSLEAEKLFF. The CDR3 bases are TGTGCCAGCAGCTTAGTGTCCCTGGAGGCTGAAAAACTGTTTTTT.